The table lists the clone carrying this TCR beta chain with a count of one. In the study's own analysis: Estimation of nucleated cell counts was performed using reference gene primer amplification. Some clones are missing from TCRdb's copy, which holds only in-frame ones; the method was immunoSEQ multiplex PCR. V, J and clone size were drawn from that table, and D and trimming were deduced from the DNA. The sample lists roughly 340,000 clones; more than 70% were seen once. This sample is part of a study of blood T cell repertoires in COVID-19. The V and J ends lost 1 base and 1 base, in that order; junction bases with no gene match: 2. The CDR3 extends over 16 amino acids. Germline values: CDR1 MDHEN, CDR2 SYDVKM. In terms of age and location, participants ranged from roughly 18 to 95 years and lived in approximately 24 US areas. The study assigned cohorts using participant-reported clinical history.

The source is a man aged 35 to 55 in a cohort exposed to, infected with or recovered from COVID-19 (not recorded which). Material: PBMCs or T cells enriched from blood (not recorded which). The chain combines TRBV28 with TRBJ2-3; TRBD1 matches at 10 bases. DNA of the CDR3: TGTGCCAGCAGTTTATATGGACAGGGGGGCACAGATACGCAGTATTTT. It specifies CASSLYGQGGTDTQYF.